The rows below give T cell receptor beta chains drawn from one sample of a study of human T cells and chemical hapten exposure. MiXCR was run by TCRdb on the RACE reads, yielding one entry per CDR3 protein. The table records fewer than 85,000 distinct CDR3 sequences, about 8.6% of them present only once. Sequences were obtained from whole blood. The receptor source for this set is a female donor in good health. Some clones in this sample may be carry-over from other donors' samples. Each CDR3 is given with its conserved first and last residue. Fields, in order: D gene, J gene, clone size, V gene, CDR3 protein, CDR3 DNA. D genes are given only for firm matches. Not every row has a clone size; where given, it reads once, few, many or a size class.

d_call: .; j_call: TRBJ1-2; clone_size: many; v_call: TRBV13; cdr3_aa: CASSLGPGHGGRYGYTF; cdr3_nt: TGTGCCAGCAGCTTAGGCCCAGGCCATGGGGGACGCTATGGCTACACCTTC
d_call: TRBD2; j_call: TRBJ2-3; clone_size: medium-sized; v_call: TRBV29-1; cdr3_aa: CSVASGFTDTQYF; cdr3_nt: TGCAGCGTTGCTAGCGGGTTCACAGATACGCAGTATTTT
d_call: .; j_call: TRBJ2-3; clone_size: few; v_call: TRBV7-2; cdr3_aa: CASSLSLASDTQYF; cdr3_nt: TGTGCCAGCAGCTTAAGCCTAGCGTCAGATACGCAGTATTTT
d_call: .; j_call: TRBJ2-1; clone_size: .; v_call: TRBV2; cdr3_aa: CASSVGGPEQFF; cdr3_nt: TGTGCCAGCAGTGTAGGGGGACCTGAGCAGTTCTTC
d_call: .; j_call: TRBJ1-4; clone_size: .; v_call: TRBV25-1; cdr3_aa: CASSGPQEGGEKLFF; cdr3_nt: TGTGCCAGCAGTGGTCCCCAGGAGGGTGGGGAAAAACTGTTTTTT
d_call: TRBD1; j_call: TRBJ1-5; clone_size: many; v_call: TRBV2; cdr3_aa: CASSGEGAGQPQHF; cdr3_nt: TGTGCCAGCAGTGGTGAGGGGGCGGGTCAGCCCCAGCATTTT
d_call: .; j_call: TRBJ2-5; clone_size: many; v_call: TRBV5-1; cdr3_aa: CASSRDQETQYF; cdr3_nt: TGCGCCAGCAGTCGGGACCAAGAGACCCAGTACTTC
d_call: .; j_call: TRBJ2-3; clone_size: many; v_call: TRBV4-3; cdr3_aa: CASSQDHLNLGTNTQYF; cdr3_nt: TGCGCCAGCAGCCAAGATCATCTCAACCTGGGGACGAATACGCAGTATTTT
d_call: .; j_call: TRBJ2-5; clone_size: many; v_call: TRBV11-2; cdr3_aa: CASSPETSLRETQYF; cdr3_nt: TGTGCCAGCAGCCCTGAGACTAGTCTCCGAGAGACCCAGTACTTC
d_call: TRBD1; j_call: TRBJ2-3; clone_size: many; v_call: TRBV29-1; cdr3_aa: CSVAGGWSPLTDTQYF; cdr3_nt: TGCAGCGTTGCAGGGGGCTGGAGTCCCCTAACAGATACGCAGTATTTT
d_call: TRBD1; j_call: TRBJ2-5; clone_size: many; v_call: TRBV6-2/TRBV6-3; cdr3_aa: CATRDRAQETQYF; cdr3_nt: TGTGCCACCAGAGACAGGGCCCAAGAGACCCAGTACTTC
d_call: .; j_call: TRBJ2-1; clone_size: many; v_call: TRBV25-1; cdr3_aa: CASSGSPSDRYNEQFF; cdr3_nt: TGTGCCAGCAGTGGTTCGCCTAGCGACCGATACAATGAGCAGTTCTTC
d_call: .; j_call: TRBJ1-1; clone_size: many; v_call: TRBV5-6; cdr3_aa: CASSAGVPEEEAFF; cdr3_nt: TGTGCCAGCAGCGCTGGGGTGCCCGAGGAGGAAGCTTTCTTT
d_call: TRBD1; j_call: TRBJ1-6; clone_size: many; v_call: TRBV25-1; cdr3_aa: CASSDLRTLGTENSPLHF; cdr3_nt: TGTGCCAGCAGTGATTTGCGTACTCTTGGGACAGAGAATTCACCCCTCCACTTT
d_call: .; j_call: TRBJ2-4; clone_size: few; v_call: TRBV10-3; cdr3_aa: CAISESAATKNIQYF; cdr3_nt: TGTGCCATCAGTGAGTCGGCAGCCACTAAAAACATTCAGTACTTC
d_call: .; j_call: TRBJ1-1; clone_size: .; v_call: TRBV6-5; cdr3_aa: CASSKLWNTEAFF; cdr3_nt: TGTGCCAGCAGTAAGCTGTGGAACACTGAAGCTTTCTTT
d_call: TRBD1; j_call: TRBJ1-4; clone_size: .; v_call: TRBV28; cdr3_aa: CASSKGQSFDEKLFF; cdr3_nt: TGTGCCAGCAGCAAGGGACAGAGTTTTGATGAAAAACTGTTTTTT
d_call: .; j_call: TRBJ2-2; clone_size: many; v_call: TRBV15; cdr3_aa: CATSRDFGPGELFF; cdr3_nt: TGTGCCACCAGCAGAGATTTCGGGCCCGGGGAGCTGTTTTTT
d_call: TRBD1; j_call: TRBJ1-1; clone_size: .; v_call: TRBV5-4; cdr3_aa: CASSLGQGMDNTKAFF; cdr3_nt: TGTGCCAGCAGCTTGGGACAGGGGATGGACAACACTAAAGCTTTCTTT
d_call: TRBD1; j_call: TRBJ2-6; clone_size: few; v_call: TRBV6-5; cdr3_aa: CASSYVGQGNSGANVLTF; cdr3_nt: TGTGCCAGCAGTTACGTGGGACAGGGTAACTCTGGGGCCAACGTCCTGACTTTC